This T cell receptor beta chain was sequenced in a study of blood T cell repertoires in COVID-19. Study details: COVID-19 samples from acute and convalescent phases originated in the United States, Italy and Spain.

Original processing methods: By means of reference gene primer amplification, nucleated cell counts were estimated. Libraries were prepared by immunoSEQ multiplex PCR; TCRdb keeps only in-frame clonotypes and omits some of them. V, J and clone size are taken as reported in that table, and D and trimming were inferred from the DNA itself. The table lists a few hundred thousand clones, approximately 80% of them singletons. Between the trimmed V and J ends, which lost 0 bases and 1 base, there was a span of 11 bases. There are 16 residues in the CDR3. Germline lookup yields CDR1 SGHRS and CDR2 YFSETQ. The clonotype originates from a man aged 30 to 45 who had recovered from COVID-19. The gene calls are TRBV5-1 and TRBJ1-3; no firm D call. Source material: peripheral blood. The CDR3 nucleotides are TGCGCCAGCAGCTTGGACAGTGCGGGATCTGGAAACACCATATATTTT. Translating gives CASSLDSAGSGNTIYF. Drawing the rest from reference TRBV5-1 and TRBJ1-3, the complete variable domain is KAGVTQTPRYLIKTRGQQVTLSCSPISGHRSVSWYQQTPGQGLQFLFEYFSETQRNKGNFPGRFSGRQFSNSRSEMNVSTLELGDSALYLCASSLDSAGSGNTIYFGEGSWLTVV.